Following are 27 T cell receptor beta chains from one sample sequenced in a study of blood T cells in healthy people across ages. Sample-barcoded 5' priming and a J-beta primer mix drove a second PCR of about 7 to 11 cycles. TCRdb re-called the 5' RACE reads through MiXCR, storing one row per CDR3 protein. The data hold hundreds of thousands of distinct CDR3 sequences, with around 21% observed a single time. The sample was blood. The receptor source for this set is a man in his sixties or seventies in good health.

This clonotype has a handful of counts. The chain has TRBV20-1 and TRBJ2-3; TRBD2 might be the D (6 bases). The CDR3 runs 14 residues. Trimming pared 4 bases from V and 2 bases from J, leaving 13 bases between. Germline-derived CDR1 and CDR2 are DFQATT and SNEGSKA (reference sequence). The CDR3 here is CSATTSAATDTQYF. CDR3 DNA sequence: TGCAGTGCTACGACTAGTGCTGCCACAGATACGCAGTATTTT.

The V call is TRBV6-2 or TRBV6-3, the J call TRBJ2-3; unclear D gene. Trimming took off 4 bases at V and 4 bases at J, with 12 bases between the two ends. Germline CDR1 and CDR2: MNHEY and SVGEGT. The CDR3 consists of 14 residues. The CDR3 is CASSSGSLADTQYF. The CDR3 nucleotides read TGTGCCAGCAGTTCTGGTAGTCTCGCAGATACGCAGTATTTT.

This clonotype was seen only a few times. V is TRBV2 and J is TRBJ1-1, with TRBD1 matching 10 bases. This CDR3 has 15 amino acids. J lost 0 bases, V lost 6 bases, and 4 bases had no gene match. Germline V gene data show CDR1 as SNHLY and CDR2 as FYNNEI. The CDR3 loop reads CASRRDRGVNTEAFF. In nucleotides, the CDR3 is TGTGCCAGCAGACGGGACAGGGGCGTGAACACTGAAGCTTTCTTT.

The chain is built from TRBV10-3 and TRBJ1-5, with TRBD1 identical over 7 bases. V shed 10 bases, J shed 0 bases, and the junction held 9 bases outside the gene matches. Germline V CDR1 and CDR2: ENHRY, SYGVKD. There are 15 residues in the CDR3. The CDR3 is CATAGTENSNQPQHF. The CDR3 bases are TGTGCCACCGCCGGGACAGAGAATAGCAATCAGCCCCAGCATTTT.

This clonotype showed up just a few times. V and J are TRBV14 and TRBJ2-3, with D uncertain. This CDR3 has 13 residues. Trimming left V 1 base short and J 4 bases short, with 6 bases between. CDR1 and CDR2 (germline): SGHDN, FVKESK. In nucleotides, the CDR3 is TGTGCCAGCAGCCAAGTTTGGTCAGATACGCAGTATTTT. This gives the protein CASSQVWSDTQYF.

The V and J genes are TRBV20-1 and TRBJ2-3, with TRBD2 identical over 12 bases. CDR1 is DFQATT and CDR2 is SNEGSKA in the germline V gene (reference sequence). The CDR3 covers 14 residues. Germline trimming cut 7 bases from V and 3 bases from J; bases unmatched to any gene: 5. The CDR3: CSVLAGGPTDTQYF. The CDR3 coding sequence is TGCAGTGTCCTAGCGGGAGGGCCGACAGATACGCAGTATTTT.

CDR3 loop: CASSQGGGIAGGIYEQYF. The CDR3 DNA reads TGCGCCAGCAGCCAAGGGGGCGGAATAGCGGGAGGTATCTACGAGCAGTACTTC. The chain uses TRBV4-1 and TRBJ2-5; 10 bases agree with TRBD2. The assigned J gene may be wrong: the sequence end matches TRBJ2-7 better. Germline V lookup: CDR1 MGHRA, CDR2 YSYEKL. CDR3 size: 18 residues.

This clonotype has a handful of counts. This chain joins TRBV5-1 and TRBJ1-2; D possibly corresponds to TRBD1 (5 bases). Germline V gene sequence: CDR1 SGHRS, CDR2 YFSETQ. Trimming left V 0 bases short and J 7 bases short, with 13 bases between. CDR3 length: 14 amino acids. CDR3 protein: CASSLDGGVSGYTF. CDR3 coding DNA: TGCGCCAGCAGCTTGGACGGGGGAGTGAGTGGCTACACCTTC.

Note on this clonotype: At one of its ends the junction is not consistent with the germline gene, which may arise from a read error. The CDR3 reads CATSPSGRTPYNGQFF. The CDR3 DNA reads TGTGCCACCAGTCCTAGCGGGAGGACCCCTTACAATGGGCAGTTCTTC. This chain uses TRBV24-1 with TRBJ2-1; TRBD2 matches at 11 bases. Germline assignment: CDR1 KGHDR and CDR2 SFDVKD. The length of the CDR3 is 16 residues.

The rearrangement links TRBV7-2 to TRBJ1-3; no definite D call. The CDR3 covers 15 residues. The germline V gene encodes CDR1 SGHTA and CDR2 FQGNSA. The V gene lost 7 bases and the J gene lost 0 bases, with 13 bases spanning the gap. Written as DNA, the CDR3 is TGTGCCAGCAAGAGGGCCCCTACCTCTGGAAACACCATATATTTT. It is translated as CASKRAPTSGNTIYF.

V and J are TRBV6-5 and TRBJ2-5; D unresolved. The germline CDR1 and CDR2 sequences are MNHEY and SVGAGI. The CDR3 loop spans 14 amino acids. V lost 0 bases, J lost 5 bases, and 10 bases lay in between. The CDR3 coding sequence is TGTGCCAGCAGTTACTCCCGACTTGAGGAGACCCAGTACTTC. Its protein product is CASSYSRLEETQYF.

There are many counts of this clonotype. This rearrangement joins TRBV24-1 to TRBJ2-1; unclear D gene. Per the germline V gene, CDR1 is KGHDR and CDR2 is SFDVKD. Trimming took off 12 bases at V and 0 bases at J, with 11 bases between the two ends. This CDR3 has 13 amino acids. The CDR3 loop is CAASRSSYNEQFF. The CDR3 coding sequence is TGTGCCGCCTCCCGTAGCTCCTACAATGAGCAGTTCTTC.

The chain is built from TRBV12-3 or TRBV12-4 and TRBJ2-7; D not resolved. The CDR3 is 14 residues long. The ends were cut back, 0 bases at V and 4 bases at J, with 10 bases in the middle. CDR3 in amino acids: CASSLADPPYEQYF. In DNA, the CDR3 is TGTGCCAGCAGTTTAGCGGACCCTCCTTACGAGCAGTACTTC.

This clonotype has at least ten counts. The rearrangement joins TRBV7-9 to TRBJ2-5, with TRBD2 matching over 12 bases. Germline loops: CDR1 SEHNR, CDR2 FQNEAQ (reference sequence). The CDR3 has 16 residues. The trim removed 1 base at V and 2 bases at J, leaving 2 bases unmatched. The CDR3 DNA reads as TGTGCCAGCAGCTTAGGGACTAGCGGGAAGCAAGAGACCCAGTACTTC. Translation gives CASSLGTSGKQETQYF.

The table lists this clonotype with many counts. The rearrangement joins TRBV5-1 to TRBJ2-1, with TRBD2 as a possible D gene (5 bases). V lost 5 bases and J 0 bases, leaving 9 bases between the germline ends. There are 14 residues in the CDR3. Germline assignment: CDR1 SGHRS and CDR2 YFSETQ. The DNA for the CDR3 is TGCGCCAGCAGTGCGGGTGGCTCCTACAATGAGCAGTTCTTC. Protein product: CASSAGGSYNEQFF.

This clonotype was recorded at least ten times. This sequence joins TRBV10-3 and TRBJ2-5; D call uncertain. The CDR3 covers 14 residues. Germline V gives CDR1 ENHRY, CDR2 SYGVKD. The V gene lost 7 bases and the J gene lost 1 base, with 13 bases spanning the gap. CDR3 coding DNA: TGTGCCATCAAGACGGACGGCGGCCAAGAGACCCAGTACTTC. Amino acid sequence: CAIKTDGGQETQYF.

The J gene is TRBJ2-2, the V gene TRBV18; D remains unclear. V was shortened by 5 bases and J by 4 bases, with 8 bases between the two germline ends. Per the germline V gene, CDR1 is KGHSH and CDR2 is LQKENI. The CDR3 has 13 residues. The CDR3 coding sequence is TGTGCCAGCTCAGGGCCGGTCACCGGGGAGCTGTTTTTT. Its translation: CASSGPVTGELFF.

This clonotype was seen only a few times. The J gene is TRBJ1-3, the V gene TRBV2; no reliable D call. Per germline, CDR1 SNHLY and CDR2 FYNNEI. There are 15 residues in the CDR3. The V and J ends lost 2 bases and 0 bases respectively, with 8 bases between them. The CDR3: CASSERQFSGNTIYF. DNA of the CDR3: TGTGCCAGCAGTGAAAGGCAGTTCTCTGGAAACACCATATATTTT. Drawing the rest from reference TRBV2 and TRBJ1-3, the complete variable domain is EPEVTQTPSHQVTQMGQEVILRCVPISNHLYFYWYRQILGQKVEFLVSFYNNEISEKSEIFDDQFSVERPDGSNFTLKIRSTKLEDSAMYFCASSERQFSGNTIYFGEGSWLTVV.

V and J are TRBV6-6 and TRBJ2-2; TRBD2 matches 9 bases. V dropped 6 bases and J dropped 4; count of bases not matched to a gene: 6. Germline loops: CDR1 MNHNY, CDR2 SVGAGI (reference sequence). The CDR3 extends over 15 amino acids. CDR3 in DNA: TGTGCCAGCAGGGAGCAAGCGGGGGGCACCGGGGAGCTGTTTTTT. It is translated as CASREQAGGTGELFF.

The sample holds many counts of this clonotype. V gene TRBV3-1 combines with J gene TRBJ2-5, with 7 bases identical to TRBD2. The CDR3 loop spans 16 amino acids. With 4 bases clipped from V and 0 bases from J, the junction kept 8 bases outside the gene matches. CDR1 and CDR2 (germline): LGHDT, YNNKEL (reference sequence). CDR3 nucleotides: TGTGCCAGCAGCCCCCACAGCGGGGCGTACCAAGAGACCCAGTACTTC. This encodes CASSPHSGAYQETQYF.

The CDR3 nucleotides are TGTGCCAGCAGCCAAGAAACCAGGGGGCTGGAGACCCAGTACTTC. Amino acids: CASSQETRGLETQYF. The gene calls are TRBV3-1 and TRBJ2-5; the match to TRBD1 covers 8 bases. This CDR3 region has 15 residues. The germline V gene has CDR1 LGHDT and CDR2 YNNKEL (reference sequence). V shed 0 bases and J 5 bases; nucleotides not matched to a gene: 5.

This clonotype was seen a few times. The rearrangement links TRBV7-8 to TRBJ1-1, with D hard to call. CDR3 length: 16 amino acids. The ends were cut back, 3 bases at V and 2 bases at J, with 16 bases in the middle. CDR1 SGHVS and CDR2 FQNEAQ come from the germline V gene. CDR3 nucleotide sequence: TGTGCCAGCAGCTTTCTCGTATCGGCGGGTAACACTGAAGCTTTCTTT. Its protein is CASSFLVSAGNTEAFF.

V usage is TRBV20-1 and J usage is TRBJ2-3; TRBD1 agrees at 7 bases. Trimming at V came to 5 bases and at J to 2 bases, leaving 13 bases not matched to a gene. CDR1 is DFQATT, CDR2 SNEGSKA, per germline (reference sequence). This CDR3 has 16 amino acids. The CDR3 reads CSAPKKRDSHTDTQYF. CDR3 DNA sequence: TGCAGTGCTCCCAAAAAACGGGACAGCCACACAGATACGCAGTATTTT.

This clonotype was seen a few times. V usage is TRBV27 and J usage is TRBJ2-7; D uncertain. CDR1 and CDR2 (germline): MNHEY, SMNVEV (reference sequence). The CDR3 consists of 13 residues. The ends were cut back, 5 bases at V and 4 bases at J, with 12 bases in the middle. Written as DNA, the CDR3 is TGTGCCAGCAGTCTCGAACCAAGATACGAGCAGTACTTC. Translating it yields CASSLEPRYEQYF.

This clonotype has a handful of counts. The J gene is TRBJ2-5, the V gene TRBV11-2; 7 bases map to TRBD2. Germline loops: CDR1 SGHAT, CDR2 FQNNGV. Trimming at V came to 0 bases and at J to 2 bases, leaving 6 bases not matched to a gene. The CDR3 is 16 amino acids. The CDR3 region has the DNA TGTGCCAGCAGCTTAGACATCGCTAGCGGACAAGAGACCCAGTACTTC. Translation: CASSLDIASGQETQYF.

This clonotype was found a few times. The chain combines TRBV6-1 with TRBJ2-5; 7 bases are shared with TRBD1. V lost 2 bases and J lost 2; bases outside the gene matches: 11. Per the germline V gene, CDR1 is MNHNS and CDR2 is SASEGT. The CDR3 is 17 residues long. CDR3 protein: CASSEFLSGQTQETQYF. As DNA, the CDR3 is TGTGCCAGCAGTGAATTCTTATCGGGACAGACTCAAGAGACCCAGTACTTC.

This clonotype has ten or more counts. The chain has TRBV6-2 or TRBV6-3 and TRBJ2-5, with 9 bases lining up with TRBD1. The V gene end was trimmed by 4 bases and the J gene end by 4 bases; junction bases not matched to a gene: 4. Germline lookup yields CDR1 MNHEY and CDR2 SVGEGT. This CDR3 region has 14 residues. The CDR3 DNA reads TGTGCCAGCAGTTCGAACAGGGGGCGAGAGACCCAGTACTTC. It yields the protein CASSSNRGRETQYF.